The rows below give T cell receptor beta chains drawn from one sample of a study of blood T cell repertoires in COVID-19. Profiled with immunoSEQ multiplex PCR; TCRdb holds only in-frame clones, not every one. The sample lists around 89,000 clones, approximately 79% occurring once. The source material was peripheral blood. The receptors stem from a woman older than 75 with acute or convalescent COVID-19. Both conserved end residues are part of each CDR3. The D gene is left open where the match is weak. Rows may omit the clone size; those that give it use once, few, many or a size class.

J gene	clone size	D gene	V gene	CDR3 DNA	CDR3 protein
TRBJ1-1	few	TRBD1	TRBV27	TGTGCCAGCAGTCAGGACAGGGGGCGGGCGGGTCCTGAAGCTTTCTTT	CASSQDRGRAGPEAFF
TRBJ1-3	.	TRBD1	TRBV5-1	TGCGCCAGCAGCCCCTATGGACAGGTCTCTGGAAACACCATATATTTT	CASSPYGQVSGNTIYF
TRBJ2-5	.	.	TRBV18	TGTGCCAGCCGCCGGGGGCCAGCGGGGCTTCAAGAGACCCAGTACTTC	CASRRGPAGLQETQYF
TRBJ2-7	few	TRBD2	TRBV2	TGTGCCAGCAGTGAACAGGGACCGGGGGGCTACGAGCAGTACTTC	CASSEQGPGGYEQYF
TRBJ1-4	.	TRBD1	TRBV5-1	TGCGCCAGCACCCGGACAGGGGGTTTGGCTAATGAAAAACTGTTTTTT	CASTRTGGLANEKLFF
TRBJ2-2	.	TRBD1	TRBV6-5	TGTGCCACCGGCGGACAGGTATCAATCGGGGAGCTGTTTTTT	CATGGQVSIGELFF
TRBJ1-2	.	.	TRBV19	TGTGCCAGTAGTAGGCAGATCTATGGCTACACCTTC	CASSRQIYGYTF
TRBJ2-3	.	TRBD1	TRBV7-9	TGTGCCAGCAGCTCCCGGGACAGGGGGCCGAATACGCAGTATTTT	CASSSRDRGPNTQYF
TRBJ1-2	.	.	TRBV19	TGTGCCAGTAGTTCCCGATCCTGGGCATACACCTTC	CASSSRSWAYTF
TRBJ1-6	.	TRBD1	TRBV12-3/TRBV12-4	TGTGCCAGCAGTTATTTGGGACAGGCCTACCTCCACTTT	CASSYLGQAYLHF
TRBJ2-5	.	TRBD1	TRBV6-5	TGTGCCAGCAGCCTGGGACAGGGAGGGGAGACCCAGTACTTC	CASSLGQGGETQYF
TRBJ2-2	.	TRBD2	TRBV9	TGTGCCAGCAGCGTACGCCTAGCGGGTACCGGGGAGCTGTTTTTT	CASSVRLAGTGELFF
TRBJ1-2	.	TRBD1	TRBV30	TGTGCCTGGACAACCCGGGACAGGGAGGGGTATGGCTACACCTTC	CAWTTRDREGYGYTF
TRBJ1-2	.	.	TRBV6-5	TGTGCCACCAGAACAGCCAGGGAAGGATATGGCTACACCTTC	CATRTAREGYGYTF
TRBJ2-3	.	.	TRBV19	TGTGCCAGTAGTATAAGCGGGTTTAAGACAGATACGCAGTATTTT	CASSISGFKTDTQYF
TRBJ2-5	.	.	TRBV7-2	TGTGCCAGCAGCGACCTGACAGGACAAGAGACCCAGTACTTC	CASSDLTGQETQYF
TRBJ2-3	many	.	TRBV21-1	TGTGCCAGCAGCGCCCTGGGAGCGGGGGGGGGTACGCAGTATTTT	CASSALGAGGGTQYF
TRBJ1-1	.	.	TRBV3-1/TRBV3-2	TGTGCCAGCAGCCAGAGAAACACTGAAGCTTTCTTT	CASSQRNTEAFF
TRBJ1-5	.	.	TRBV6-5	TGTGCCAGCAGTTTGCGAGATCATCAGCCCCAGCATTTT	CASSLRDHQPQHF
TRBJ2-1	.	TRBD1	TRBV5-8	TGTGCCAGCAGCACGGGACAGGGGGACTTTCGAGACAATGAGCAGTTCTTC	CASSTGQGDFRDNEQFF
TRBJ2-2	few	.	TRBV5-1	TGCGCCAGCAGCCTAGACGAGGGTTTCACCGGGGAGCTGTTTTTT	CASSLDEGFTGELFF
TRBJ1-4	.	.	TRBV2	TGTGCCAGCAGGGACAGCTTTAATGAAAAACTGTTTTTT	CASRDSFNEKLFF
TRBJ2-7	.	.	TRBV5-1	TGCGCCAGCAGCTGGGGACTGTCCTACGAGCAGTACTTC	CASSWGLSYEQYF
TRBJ2-5	.	.	TRBV5-1	TGCGCCAGCAGCTTGCGCGGGGACGGCCAAGAGACCCAGTACTTC	CASSLRGDGQETQYF
TRBJ2-2	many	TRBD1	TRBV7-6	TGTGCCAGCAGCTTAGCGCCTAACAGGGGTGGAACCGGGGAGCTGTTTTTT	CASSLAPNRGGTGELFF
TRBJ2-1	.	TRBD2	TRBV11-3	TGTGCCAGCAGCTTAGACCCTAGCGGGGGGGATGAGCAGTTCTTC	CASSLDPSGGDEQFF